A selection of T cell receptor beta chains follows, all from one sample in a study of blood T cell repertoires in COVID-19. Assay: immunoSEQ multiplex PCR; the TCRdb copy retains only in-frame clones and omits some. The sample carries more than 35,000 clones, approximately 91% recorded once. Sequencing was carried out using peripheral blood. These receptors originate from a man in his 70s with acute or convalescent COVID-19. Each CDR3 is given without its conserved first and last residue. Each record gives: J gene, V gene, CDR3 protein.

>TRBJ1-1|TRBV5-5
ASSSGQGWGTEAF
>TRBJ1-2|TRBV4-3
ASSSHAGTNYGYT
>TRBJ1-2|TRBV28
ASKDRTLPGGYT
>TRBJ1-5|TRBV6-5
ASSRDSFNQPQH
>TRBJ2-5|TRBV27
ASKSGGEETQY
>TRBJ2-7|TRBV7-2
ASSRAGTTSYEQY
>TRBJ2-7|TRBV11-3
ASSLTSGSYEQY
>TRBJ2-7|TRBV7-3
ASSSTSGPSYEQY
>TRBJ1-2|TRBV27
ASSTGNYGYT
>TRBJ2-3|TRBV7-2
ASSSSGTGTGDTQY
>TRBJ1-1|TRBV28
ASSLDRGPGTEAF
>TRBJ2-7|TRBV25-1
ATRPAPGPGIHEQY
>TRBJ1-1|TRBV5-6
ASSLLGSSMNTEAF
>TRBJ2-5|TRBV18
ASQGQDQETQY
>TRBJ1-1|TRBV7-2
ASSPTVMNTEAF
>TRBJ1-2|TRBV12-3/TRBV12-4
ASSLFDYGYT
>TRBJ2-3|TRBV9
ASSAGLLGGDTQY
>TRBJ2-1|TRBV11-3
ASSLGTGVYNEQF
>TRBJ2-7|TRBV18
ASSPSLADSYEQY
>TRBJ2-2|TRBV19
ASSIIKGGRVNTGELF
>TRBJ2-1|TRBV7-3
ASSKSSYNEQF
>TRBJ1-1|TRBV27
ASSSGAFEAF
>TRBJ1-5|TRBV18
ASSDRGARNQPQH
>TRBJ2-5|TRBV28
ASSLPGLAGETQY
>TRBJ2-7|TRBV15
ATSRFPGTGHYEQY
>TRBJ1-3|TRBV5-6
ASSPPGPGGSGNTIY
>TRBJ2-7|TRBV5-4
ASSLGGDRGYEQY
>TRBJ2-2|TRBV9
ASSPTSGRGSGELF
>TRBJ1-2|TRBV28
ASSLRQSPYGYT
>TRBJ2-5|TRBV5-1
ASSLGLAGGPETQY
>TRBJ2-2|TRBV5-1
ASTPEPSNTGELF
>TRBJ2-7|TRBV20-1
SASIAGDEQY
>TRBJ1-2|TRBV27
ASSRTGPKSGYT
>TRBJ1-5|TRBV2
ASSADRQTQH
>TRBJ2-1|TRBV4-3
ASSQGTSGSYEQF
>TRBJ2-7|TRBV7-9
ASSPPSARWSYEQY
>TRBJ2-1|TRBV11-2
ASSPVGLAGMDEQF
>TRBJ2-7|TRBV11-2
ASSRLAGGWEQY
>TRBJ2-5|TRBV2
ASSGLAGTETQY
>TRBJ2-7|TRBV20-1
SASPPQREPNEQY
>TRBJ1-6|TRBV15
ATSSGTGQTTLH
>TRBJ1-2|TRBV7-2
ASSLAVQGYGYT
>TRBJ1-4|TRBV5-1
ASSLGTGPSANEKLF
>TRBJ2-5|TRBV5-1
ASSSQGSGETQY
>TRBJ1-1|TRBV5-1
ASSASGQLNTEAF
>TRBJ2-2|TRBV7-2
ASSLVGTANTGELF
>TRBJ1-3|TRBV9
ASSVGHFSGNTIY
>TRBJ1-6|TRBV18
ASSPYGPLGDNSPLH
>TRBJ1-4|TRBV6-6
ATLGGSTNEKLF
>TRBJ1-5|TRBV29-1
SVADRQNQPQH
>TRBJ2-7|TRBV2
ASLPGLAGGPYEQY